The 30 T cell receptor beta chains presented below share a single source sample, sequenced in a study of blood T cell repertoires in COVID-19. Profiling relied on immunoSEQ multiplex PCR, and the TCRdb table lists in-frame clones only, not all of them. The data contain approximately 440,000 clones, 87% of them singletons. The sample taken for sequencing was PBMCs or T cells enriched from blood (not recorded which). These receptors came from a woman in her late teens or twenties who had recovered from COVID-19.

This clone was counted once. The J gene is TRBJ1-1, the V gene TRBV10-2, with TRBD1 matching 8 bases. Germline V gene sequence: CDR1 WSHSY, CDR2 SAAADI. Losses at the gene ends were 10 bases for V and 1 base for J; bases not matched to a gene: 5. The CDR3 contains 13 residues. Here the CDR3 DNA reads TGCGCCACCGACACAGGGGGGAACACTGAAGCTTTCTTT. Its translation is CATDTGGNTEAFF.

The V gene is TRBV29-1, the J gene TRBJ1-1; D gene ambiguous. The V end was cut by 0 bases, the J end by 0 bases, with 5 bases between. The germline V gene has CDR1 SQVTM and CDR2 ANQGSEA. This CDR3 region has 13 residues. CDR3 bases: TGCAGCGTTGAAGAGGAGTTGAACACTGAAGCTTTCTTT. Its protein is CSVEEELNTEAFF.

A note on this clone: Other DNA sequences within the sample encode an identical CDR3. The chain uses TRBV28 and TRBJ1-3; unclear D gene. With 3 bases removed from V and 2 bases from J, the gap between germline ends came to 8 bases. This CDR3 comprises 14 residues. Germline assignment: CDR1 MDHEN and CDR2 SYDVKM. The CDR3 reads CASSLGGTGNTIYF. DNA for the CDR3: TGTGCCAGCAGTTTGGGAGGAACTGGAAACACCATATATTTT. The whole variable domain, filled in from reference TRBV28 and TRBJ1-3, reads DVKVTQSSRYLVKRTGEKVFLECVQDMDHENMFWYRQDPGLGLRLIYFSYDVKMKEKGDIPEGYSVSREKKERFSLILESASTNQTSMYLCASSLGGTGNTIYFGEGSWLTVV.

The CDR3 protein is CASSPRAGPLETQYF. The CDR3 DNA sequence: TGTGCCAGCAGCCCCCGAGCGGGGCCCTTAGAGACCCAGTACTTC. This chain links TRBV3-1 (or the pseudogene TRBV3-2) with TRBJ2-5, with 7 bases matching TRBD2. J was trimmed by 4 bases and V by 4 bases; bases with no gene match: 9. Looked up from germline, CDR1 is LGHDT and CDR2 is YNNKEL (reference sequence). CDR3 length equals 15 residues.

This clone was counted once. In nucleotides, the CDR3 is TGTGCTAGTGGTTTGACCCGGACAGGGGGCTTGACTGAAGCTTTCTTT. As protein: CASGLTRTGGLTEAFF. The J gene is TRBJ1-1, the V gene TRBV12-5, with 11 bases aligning to TRBD1. This CDR3 has 16 amino acids. CDR1 is LGHNT, CDR2 FRNRAP, per germline. The V segment lost 2 bases and the J segment 5 bases; nucleotides outside the gene matches: 7. The whole variable domain, remainder taken from reference TRBV12-5 and TRBJ1-1, is DARVTQTPRHKVTEMGQEVTMRCQPILGHNTVFWYRQTMMQGLELLAYFRNRAPLDDSGMPKDRFSAEMPDATLATLKIQPSEPRDSAVYFCASGLTRTGGLTEAFFGQGTRLTVV.

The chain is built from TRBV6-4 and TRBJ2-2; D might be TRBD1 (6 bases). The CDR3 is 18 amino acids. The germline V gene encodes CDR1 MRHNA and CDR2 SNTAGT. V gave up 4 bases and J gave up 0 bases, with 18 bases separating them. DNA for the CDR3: TGTGCCAGCAGTGTCAACCTCGTACAGGGTCCGAACACCGGGGAGCTGTTTTTT. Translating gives CASSVNLVQGPNTGELFF.

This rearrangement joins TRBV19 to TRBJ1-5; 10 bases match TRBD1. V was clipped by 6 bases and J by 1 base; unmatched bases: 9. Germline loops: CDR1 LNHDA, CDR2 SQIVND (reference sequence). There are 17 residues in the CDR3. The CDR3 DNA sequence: TGTGCCAGTAGCAGCGACAGGGGGCTAGAAAGCAATCAGCCCCAGCATTTT. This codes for CASSSDRGLESNQPQHF. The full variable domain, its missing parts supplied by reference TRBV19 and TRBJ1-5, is DGGITQSPKYLFRKEGQNVTLSCEQNLNHDAMYWYRQDPGQGLRLIYYSQIVNDFQKGDIAEGYSVSREKKESFPLTVTSAQKNPTAFYLCASSSDRGLESNQPQHFGDGTRLSIL.

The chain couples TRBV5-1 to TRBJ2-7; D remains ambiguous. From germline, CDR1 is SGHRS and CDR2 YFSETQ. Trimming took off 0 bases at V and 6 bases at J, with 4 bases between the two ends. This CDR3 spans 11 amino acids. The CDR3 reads CASSLASEQYF. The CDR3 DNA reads TGCGCCAGCAGCTTGGCGAGCGAGCAGTACTTC.

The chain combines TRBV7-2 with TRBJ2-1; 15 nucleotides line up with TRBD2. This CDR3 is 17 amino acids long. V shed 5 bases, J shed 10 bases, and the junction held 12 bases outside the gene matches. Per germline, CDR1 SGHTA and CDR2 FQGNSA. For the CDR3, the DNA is TGTGCCAGCAGCCTAAAGCCCGGACTAGCGGGGGGGCCAGAGCAGTTCTTC. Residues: CASSLKPGLAGGPEQFF.

CDR3 nucleotides: TGTGCCAGCAGGGACATTCGAGACACCGGGGAGCTGTTTTTT. It codes for CASRDIRDTGELFF. The rearrangement joins TRBV2 to TRBJ2-2, with a possible D match to TRBD1 (5 bases). The CDR3 has 14 residues. V lost 6 bases to trimming and J lost 3 bases, with 11 bases between them. Germline loops: CDR1 SNHLY, CDR2 FYNNEI.

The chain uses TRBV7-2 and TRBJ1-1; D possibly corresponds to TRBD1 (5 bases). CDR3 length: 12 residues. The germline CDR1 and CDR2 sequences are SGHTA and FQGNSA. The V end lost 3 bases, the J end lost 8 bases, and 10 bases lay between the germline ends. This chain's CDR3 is CASSFQGGEAFF. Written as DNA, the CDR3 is TGTGCCAGCAGCTTCCAGGGTGGAGAAGCTTTCTTT. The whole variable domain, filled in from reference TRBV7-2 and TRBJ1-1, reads GAGVSQSPSNKVTEKGKDVELRCDPISGHTALYWYRQSLGQGLEFLIYFQGNSAPDKSGLPSDRFSAERTGGSVSTLTIQRTQQEDSAVYLCASSFQGGEAFFGQGTRLTVV.

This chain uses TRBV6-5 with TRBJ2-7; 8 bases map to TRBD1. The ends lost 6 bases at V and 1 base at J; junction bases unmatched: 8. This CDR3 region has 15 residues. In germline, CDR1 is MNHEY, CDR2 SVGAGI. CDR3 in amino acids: CASRGDRGVSYEQYF. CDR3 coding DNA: TGTGCCAGCAGAGGAGACAGGGGAGTATCCTACGAGCAGTACTTC.

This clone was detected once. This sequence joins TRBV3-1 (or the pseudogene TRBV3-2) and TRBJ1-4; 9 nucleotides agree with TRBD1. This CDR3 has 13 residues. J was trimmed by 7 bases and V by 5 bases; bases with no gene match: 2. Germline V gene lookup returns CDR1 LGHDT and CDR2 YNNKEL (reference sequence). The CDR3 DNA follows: TGTGCCAGCAGCTTGGACAGGGGTGAAAAACTGTTTTTT. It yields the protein CASSLDRGEKLFF.

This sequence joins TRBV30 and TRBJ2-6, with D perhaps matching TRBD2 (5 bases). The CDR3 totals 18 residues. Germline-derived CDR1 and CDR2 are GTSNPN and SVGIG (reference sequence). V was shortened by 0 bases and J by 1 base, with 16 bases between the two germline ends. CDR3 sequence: CAWSVEGTSSSGANVLTF. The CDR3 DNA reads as TGTGCCTGGAGTGTTGAGGGAACTAGTAGTTCTGGGGCCAACGTCCTGACTTTC.

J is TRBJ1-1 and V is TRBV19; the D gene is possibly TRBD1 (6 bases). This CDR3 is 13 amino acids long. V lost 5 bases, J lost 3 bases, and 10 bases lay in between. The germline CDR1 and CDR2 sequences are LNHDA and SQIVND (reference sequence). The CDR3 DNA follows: TGTGCCAGTAGTGACAGGCGAGACACTGAAGCTTTCTTT. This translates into CASSDRRDTEAFF.

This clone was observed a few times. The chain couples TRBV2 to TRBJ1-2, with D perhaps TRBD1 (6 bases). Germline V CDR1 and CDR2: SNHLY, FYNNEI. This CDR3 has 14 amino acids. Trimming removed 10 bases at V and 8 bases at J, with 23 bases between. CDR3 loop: CANPGGRPTGGYTF. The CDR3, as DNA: TGTGCCAACCCGGGGGGCAGGCCGACGGGGGGCTACACCTTC.

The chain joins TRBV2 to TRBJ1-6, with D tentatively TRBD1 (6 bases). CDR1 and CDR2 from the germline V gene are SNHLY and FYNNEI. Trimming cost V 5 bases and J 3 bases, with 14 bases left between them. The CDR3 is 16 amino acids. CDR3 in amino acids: CASSQGRLGYNSPLHF. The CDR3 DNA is TGTGCCAGCAGTCAGGGGAGATTGGGCTATAATTCACCCCTCCACTTT.

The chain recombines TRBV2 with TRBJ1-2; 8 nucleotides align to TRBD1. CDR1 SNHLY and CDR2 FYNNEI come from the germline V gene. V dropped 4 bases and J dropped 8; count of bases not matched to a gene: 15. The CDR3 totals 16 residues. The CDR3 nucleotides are TGTGCCAGCAGTGGACCGCGGACAGGGATAACGAGCGGCTACACCTTC. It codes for CASSGPRTGITSGYTF.

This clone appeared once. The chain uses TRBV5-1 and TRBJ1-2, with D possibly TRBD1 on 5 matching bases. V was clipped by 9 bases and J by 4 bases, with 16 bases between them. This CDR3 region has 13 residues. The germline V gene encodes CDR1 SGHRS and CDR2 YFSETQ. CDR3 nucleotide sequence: TGCGCCACCCGAGGGGAGGGCAGCTATGGCTACACCTTC. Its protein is CATRGEGSYGYTF.

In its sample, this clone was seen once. This CDR3 reads CASSFGQGPYNEQFF. In nucleotides, the CDR3 is TGTGCCAGCAGTTTCGGGCAGGGGCCCTACAATGAGCAGTTCTTC. This chain connects TRBV27 to TRBJ2-1, with a tentative D call TRBD1 (6 bases). In germline, CDR1 is MNHEY, CDR2 SMNVEV (reference sequence). The V end was cut by 3 bases, the J end by 2 bases, with 11 bases between. The CDR3 has 15 amino acids.

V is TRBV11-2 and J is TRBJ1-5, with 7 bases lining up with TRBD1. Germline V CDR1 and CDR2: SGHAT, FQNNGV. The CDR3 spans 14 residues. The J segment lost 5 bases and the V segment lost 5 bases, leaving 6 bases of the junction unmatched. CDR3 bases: TGTGCCAGCAGCCGGGACAGTCAGTATCAGCCCCAGCATTTT. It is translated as CASSRDSQYQPQHF.

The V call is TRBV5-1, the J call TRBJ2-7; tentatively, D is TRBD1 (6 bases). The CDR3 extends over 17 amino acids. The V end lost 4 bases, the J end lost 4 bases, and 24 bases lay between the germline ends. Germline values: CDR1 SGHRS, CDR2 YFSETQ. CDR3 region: CASSQISADRGGYEQYF. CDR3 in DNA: TGCGCCAGCAGCCAGATCTCGGCCGATCGAGGGGGTTACGAGCAGTACTTC.

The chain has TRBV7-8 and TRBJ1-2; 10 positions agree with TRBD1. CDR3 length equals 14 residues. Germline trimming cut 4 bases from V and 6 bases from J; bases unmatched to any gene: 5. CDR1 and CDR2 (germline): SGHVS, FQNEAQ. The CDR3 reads CASSSVGTGDGYTF. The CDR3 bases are TGTGCCAGCAGCTCCGTAGGGACAGGGGATGGCTACACCTTC.

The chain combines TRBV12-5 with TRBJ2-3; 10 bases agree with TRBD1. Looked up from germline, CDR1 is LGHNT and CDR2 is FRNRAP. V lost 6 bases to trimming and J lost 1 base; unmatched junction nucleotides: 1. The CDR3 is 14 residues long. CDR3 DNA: TGTGCTAGTGGCGGACAGGGGGGCACAGATACGCAGTATTTT. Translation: CASGGQGGTDTQYF.

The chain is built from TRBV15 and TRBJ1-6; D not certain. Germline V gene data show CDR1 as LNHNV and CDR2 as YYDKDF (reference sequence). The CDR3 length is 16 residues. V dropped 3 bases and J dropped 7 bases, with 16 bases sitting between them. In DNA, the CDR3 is TGTGCCACCAGCAGGGGTAGAGCAGGCATAAATTCACCCCTCCACTTT. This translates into CATSRGRAGINSPLHF.

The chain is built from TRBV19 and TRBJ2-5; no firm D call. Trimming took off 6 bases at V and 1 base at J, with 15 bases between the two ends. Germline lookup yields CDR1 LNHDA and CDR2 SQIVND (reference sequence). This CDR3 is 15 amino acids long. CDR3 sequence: CASSRTRVSQETQYF. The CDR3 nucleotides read TGTGCCAGTAGCCGAACCCGGGTCTCCCAAGAGACCCAGTACTTC.

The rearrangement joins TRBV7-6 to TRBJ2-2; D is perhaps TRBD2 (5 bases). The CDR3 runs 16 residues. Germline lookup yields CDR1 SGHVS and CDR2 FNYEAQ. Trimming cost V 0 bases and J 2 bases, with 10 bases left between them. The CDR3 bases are TGTGCCAGCAGCTTAGCGATCCGGGGAAACACCGGGGAGCTGTTTTTT. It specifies CASSLAIRGNTGELFF.

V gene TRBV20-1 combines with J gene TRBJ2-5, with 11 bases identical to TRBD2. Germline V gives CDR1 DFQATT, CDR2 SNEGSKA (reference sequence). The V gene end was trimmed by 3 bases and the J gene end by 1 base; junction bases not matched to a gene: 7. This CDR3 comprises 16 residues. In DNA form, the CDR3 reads TGCAGTGCTAGTGGGAACCTAGCGGGGGGCCAAGAGACCCAGTACTTC. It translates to CSASGNLAGGQETQYF.

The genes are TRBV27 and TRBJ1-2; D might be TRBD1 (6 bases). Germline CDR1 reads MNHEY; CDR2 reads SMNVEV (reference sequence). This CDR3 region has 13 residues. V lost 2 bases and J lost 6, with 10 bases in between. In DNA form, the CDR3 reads TGTGCCAGCAGTTTAGTGGCAGGGGATGGCTACACCTTC. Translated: CASSLVAGDGYTF.

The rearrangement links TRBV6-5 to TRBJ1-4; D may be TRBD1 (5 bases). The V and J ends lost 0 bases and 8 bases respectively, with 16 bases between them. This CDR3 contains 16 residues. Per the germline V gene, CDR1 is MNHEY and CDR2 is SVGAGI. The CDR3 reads CASSYSHGGRDEKLFF. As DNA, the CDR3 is TGTGCCAGCAGTTACTCGCACGGGGGTAGGGACGAAAAACTGTTTTTT.